This TCR beta chain was recorded in a study of shared clonotypes between healthy human individuals (dated by TCRdb to 2020 to 2022). General notes on the study: The cohort included three men and a couple of women between 18 and 49 years of age. For each donor, CD4 naive and CD4 memory were each given three plates, CD8 naive was given two plates, and CD8 memory was given one plate. Blood TCR repertoires of four to six healthy adults were deeply sequenced to estimate repertoire size and the extent of clonotype sharing between individuals. Libraries were prepared and TCR repertoires were sequenced by different laboratories using diverse techniques, in order to increase sequencing depth and limit assay-specific biases. Leukapheresis yielded between about 0.85 and 9 billion PBMCs per donor.

The research as a whole found: Sampling was limited to blood, and TCR repertoires in tissue likely differ from TCR repertoires in blood. Sharing across several donors was observed for approximately 5% of naive CD4, over 3% of naive CD8, over 2% of memory CD4, and around 0.44% of memory CD8 clonotypes. The genetic and exposure-history diversity represented was limited by the small number of donors. Clonotypes shared by all four sorted-subset donors showed higher generation probabilities than non-shared clonotypes. Based on pairwise subsampling, the degree of clonotype sharing among donors was expected to be affected by sequencing depth. Estimated clonotype richness was generally larger for naive than for memory subsets. Rarefaction of sorted-subset datasets indicated incomplete sequencing despite the large sequencing depth.

Using the deep immunoSEQ assay, multiplex PCR amplified TCR CDR3 regions from genomic DNA. Extracted genomic DNA from each cell subset was spread evenly across all wells of several immunoSEQ 96-well plates, with each plate serving as a replicate. For sorted subsets, roughly 200 ng of genomic DNA, equivalent to 30,000 or so T cell genomes, went into each replicate PCR. Purified libraries were measured with a Qubit 3.0 fluorometer, size-checked on a Bioanalyzer 2100, and measured again with the KAPA Library Quantification kit. A separate single-read 150-cycle Illumina NextSeq 550 flow cell was used to sequence each immunoSEQ 96-well plate. Per the authors' processing: Because the immunoSEQ output included only junctional sequences and no quality scores, the filtering could not be the same as the filtering used for full-length reads. Sequences were annotated with PyIR, a Python wrapper for IgBLAST v1.9, and V/J genes and CDR3 were assigned using IMGT germline references. Any read was removed if the V/J assignment was weak (E-value above 1e-6), the CDR3 was missing, or the read contained stop codons, out-of-frame junctions, or ambiguous translated residues. V3J clonotypes were defined as sequences sharing the same inferred V gene, J gene, and CDR3 amino acid sequence. To compute the percentage overlap between repertoires, the number of shared unique clonotypes was divided by the size of the smaller repertoire. Richness of each repertoire was evaluated using RTK rarefaction, the Chao1 estimator, and Recon v2.1 estimates of unobserved clonotypes. OLGA was used to compute generation probabilities for all TCRbeta clonotypes that the gDNA method yielded from a handful of donors. Held by TCRdb, this immuneACCESS table contains in-frame sequences only and omits some clones. Under half of the omission traces to an unresolved V gene where checked; the cause of the rest is unknown. The D gene and trimming were derived from the DNA, and the V and J assignments and clone size from that table. The sample records 900,000 to 1,200,000 clones, about four fifths of which are singletons. 0.61% of the sample comes from the top ten.

Including cysteine and phenylalanine, the CDR3 has 15 amino acids. Just CDR3 DNA is preserved here, 45 bases in frame from base 1. The germline V gene encodes CDR1 SGHAT and CDR2 FQNNGV. V lost 5 bases and J lost 4 bases, and the count of bases not matched to a germline gene is 7. Comment on this clone: The specificity of this receptor is unknown. One base away there is no much larger clone; base qualities are not given.

The donors were healthy, HIV-negative adults with no recently reported acute infections or vaccinations. All donors were Caucasian adults living in Nashville, Tennessee, USA. CD4+ T cells were enriched through magnetic negative selection, after which naive cells were positively selected on CD45RA and the remaining negative fraction served as the memory subset. Blood was obtained by leukapheresis, after which PBMCs were separated by Ficoll-Histopaque density gradient centrifugation and cryopreserved in liquid nitrogen vapor phase. Analytical flow cytometry was used to check the purity and quantity of every magnetically sorted T cell population. Each sorted fraction had its genomic DNA isolated and then quantified by UV absorbance on a Nanodrop 2000c.

The chain couples TRBV11-2 to TRBJ1-3, and TRBD1 matches 8 of the central bases. The receptor comes from a young man in good health. Some clones in this sample may be carry-over from other donors' samples. The material sequenced was memory CD4+ T cells from PBMCs. The sample's cell subset or site label, in plain terms: CD45RA-negative fraction. The CDR3 in this case is CASSRQGLRGNTIYF. The nucleotide sequence reads as follows: TGTGCCAGCAGCCGACAGGGGCTAAGGGGAAACACCATATATTTT. The CDR3 plus the reference TRBV11-2 and TRBJ1-3 genes for the other parts give the full variable domain: EAGVAQSPRYKIIEKRQSVAFWCNPISGHATLYWYQQILGQGPKLLIQFQNNGVVDDSQLPKDRFSAERLKGVDSTLKIQPAKLEDSAVYLCASSRQGLRGNTIYFGEGSWLTVV.